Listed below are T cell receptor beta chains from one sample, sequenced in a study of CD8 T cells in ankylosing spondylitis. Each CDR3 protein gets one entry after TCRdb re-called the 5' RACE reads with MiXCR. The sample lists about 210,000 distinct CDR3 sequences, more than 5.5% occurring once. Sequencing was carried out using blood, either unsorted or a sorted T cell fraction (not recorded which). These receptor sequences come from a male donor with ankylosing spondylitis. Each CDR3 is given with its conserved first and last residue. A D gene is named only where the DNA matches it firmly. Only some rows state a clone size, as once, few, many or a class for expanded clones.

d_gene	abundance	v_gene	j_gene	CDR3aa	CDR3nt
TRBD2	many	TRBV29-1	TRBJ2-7	CSVLSGNYEQYF	TGCAGCGTTTTAAGCGGGAATTACGAGCAGTACTTC
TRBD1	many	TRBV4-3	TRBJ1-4	CASSQDLAGGETNEKLFF	TGCGCCAGCAGCCAAGATCTAGCAGGGGGGGAGACTAATGAAAAACTGTTTTTT
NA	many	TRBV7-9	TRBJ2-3	CASSLDSLPDTQYF	TGTGCCAGCAGCCTCGACTCCCTCCCAGATACGCAGTATTTT
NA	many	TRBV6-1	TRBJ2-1	CASRYPRPQPGYNEQFF	TGTGCCAGTCGATACCCCAGGCCACAACCGGGCTACAATGAGCAGTTCTTC
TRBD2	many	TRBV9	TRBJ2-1	CASSVEGLRYNEQFF	TGTGCCAGCAGCGTAGAGGGACTACGTTACAATGAGCAGTTCTTC
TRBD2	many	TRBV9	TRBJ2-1	CASIPLRSGSHEQFF	TGTGCCAGCATCCCCCTAAGGAGCGGGAGCCATGAGCAGTTCTTC
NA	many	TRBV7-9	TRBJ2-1	CASSLEGSLGLLNEQFF	TGTGCCAGCAGCTTAGAGGGTAGCCTGGGTTTACTCAATGAGCAGTTCTTC
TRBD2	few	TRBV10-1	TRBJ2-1	CASSLLAGVGEQFF	TGCGCCAGCTCTTTACTAGCGGGAGTGGGTGAGCAGTTCTTC
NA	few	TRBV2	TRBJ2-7	CASSEALPRGGYEQYF	TGTGCCAGCAGTGAAGCGCTTCCGAGGGGGGGATACGAGCAGTACTTC
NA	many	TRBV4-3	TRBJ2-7	CASSQDNTVSYEQYF	TGCGCCAGCAGCCAAGATAACACAGTCTCCTACGAGCAGTACTTC
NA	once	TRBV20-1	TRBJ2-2	CSARGLNTGELFF	TGCAGTGCCCGGGGACTGAACACCGGGGAGCTGTTTTTT
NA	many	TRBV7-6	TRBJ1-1	CASSQGVGGRTEAFF	TGTGCCAGCAGCCAAGGGGTGGGGGGAAGGACTGAAGCTTTCTTT
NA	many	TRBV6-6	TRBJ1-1	CASSWGRNTEAFF	TGTGCCAGCTCGTGGGGAAGGAACACTGAAGCTTTCTTT
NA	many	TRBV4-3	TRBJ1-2	CASSQVAGNYGYTF	TGCGCCAGCAGCCAAGTAGCCGGAAACTATGGCTACACCTTC
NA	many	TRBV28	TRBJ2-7	CASTEDRLLYF	TGTGCCAGCACCGAAGACCGGCTTTTATACTTC
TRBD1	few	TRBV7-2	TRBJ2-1	CASSLTGTGGYNEQFF	TGTGCCAGCAGCTTAACCGGGACAGGGGGGTACAATGAGCAGTTCTTC
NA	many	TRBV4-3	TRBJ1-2	CASSQDQMGYGYTF	TGCGCCAGCAGCCAAGATCAAATGGGCTATGGCTACACCTTC
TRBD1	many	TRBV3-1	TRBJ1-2	CASSQDTGGPNYGYTF	TGTGCCAGCAGCCAGGACACAGGGGGCCCGAACTATGGCTACACCTTC
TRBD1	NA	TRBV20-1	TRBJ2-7	CSARDRNRYEQYF	TGCAGTGCTCGGGACAGGAATCGGTACGAGCAGTACTTC
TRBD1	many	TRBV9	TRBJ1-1	CASSVLQGTEAFF	TGTGCCAGCAGCGTACTACAGGGGACTGAAGCTTTCTTT
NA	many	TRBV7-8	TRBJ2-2	CASSLVVRNTGELFF	TGTGCCAGCAGCTTAGTTGTTAGAAACACCGGGGAGCTGTTTTTT
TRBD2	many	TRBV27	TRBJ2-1	CASTWGGTSGYNEQFF	TGTGCCAGCACCTGGGGGGGGACTAGCGGTTACAATGAGCAGTTCTTC
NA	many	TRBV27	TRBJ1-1	CASMEDSTEAFF	TGTGCCAGCATGGAGGACAGCACTGAAGCTTTCTTT
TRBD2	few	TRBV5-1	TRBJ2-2	CASSWDYSGGNTGELFF	TGCGCCAGCAGCTGGGATTATAGCGGGGGGAACACCGGGGAGCTGTTTTTT
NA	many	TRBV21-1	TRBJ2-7	CATTSISYEQYF	TGTGCCACCACAAGTATTTCCTACGAGCAGTACTTC
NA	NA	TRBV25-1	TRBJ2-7	CASSDFGGPYEQYF	TGTGCCAGCAGTGACTTCGGGGGACCCTACGAGCAGTACTTC
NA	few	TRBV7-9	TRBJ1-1	CASSSPWTAVPEAFF	TGTGCCAGCAGCTCCCCCTGGACCGCCGTACCTGAAGCTTTCTTT
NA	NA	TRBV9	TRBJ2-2	CASSVGTRHTGELFF	TGTGCCAGCAGCGTAGGGACTCGTCACACCGGGGAGCTGTTTTTT
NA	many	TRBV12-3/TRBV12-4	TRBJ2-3	CASSFFVRRLTDTQYF	TGTGCCAGCAGTTTTTTCGTCAGGAGACTCACAGATACGCAGTATTTT
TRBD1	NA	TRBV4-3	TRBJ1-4	CASREDRATNEKLFF	TGCGCCAGCAGGGAGGACAGGGCGACTAATGAAAAACTGTTTTTT
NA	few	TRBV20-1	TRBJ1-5	CSARERGSPQPQHF	TGCAGTGCTAGAGAAAGGGGAAGTCCTCAGCCCCAGCATTTT
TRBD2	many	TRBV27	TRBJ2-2	CASSPTSGRGYTGELFF	TGTGCCAGCAGCCCGACTAGCGGGAGAGGGTACACCGGGGAGCTGTTTTTT
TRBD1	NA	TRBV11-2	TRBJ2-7	CASSPDRRTTGDSYEQYF	TGTGCCAGCAGCCCTGATAGGAGGACGACAGGGGACTCCTACGAGCAGTACTTC
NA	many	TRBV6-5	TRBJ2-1	CASGRGLQQFF	TGTGCCAGCGGGAGAGGGCTCCAGCAGTTCTTC
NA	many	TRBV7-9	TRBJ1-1	CASSYSSVGTEAFF	TGTGCCAGCAGCTATAGTTCGGTTGGCACTGAAGCTTTCTTT
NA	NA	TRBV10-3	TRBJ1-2	CAISESSLGLHYGYTF	TGTGCCATCAGTGAGTCGAGTCTCGGTCTACACTATGGCTACACCTTC
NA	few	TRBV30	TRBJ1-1	CAWSVQGNTEAFF	TGTGCCTGGAGTGTACAAGGGAACACTGAAGCTTTCTTT
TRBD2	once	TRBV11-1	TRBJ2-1	CASSSLAGVIYNEQFF	TGTGCCAGCAGCTCCTTAGCGGGAGTCATTTACAATGAGCAGTTCTTC